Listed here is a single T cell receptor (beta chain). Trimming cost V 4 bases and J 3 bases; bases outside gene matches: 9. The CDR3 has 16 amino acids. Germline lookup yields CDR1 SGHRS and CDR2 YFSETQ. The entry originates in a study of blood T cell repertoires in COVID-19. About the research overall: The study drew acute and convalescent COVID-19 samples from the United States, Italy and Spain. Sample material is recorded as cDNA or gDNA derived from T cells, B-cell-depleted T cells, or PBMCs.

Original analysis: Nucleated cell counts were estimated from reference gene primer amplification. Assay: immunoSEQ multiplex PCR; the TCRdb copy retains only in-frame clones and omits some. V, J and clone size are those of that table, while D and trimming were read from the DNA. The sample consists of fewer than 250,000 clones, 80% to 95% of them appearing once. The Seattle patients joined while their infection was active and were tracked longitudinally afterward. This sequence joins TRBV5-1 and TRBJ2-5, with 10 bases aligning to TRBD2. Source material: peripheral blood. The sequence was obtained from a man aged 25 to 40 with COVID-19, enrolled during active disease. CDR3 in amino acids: CASSPWTSGGKETQYF. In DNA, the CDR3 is TGCGCCAGCAGCCCATGGACTAGCGGTGGCAAAGAGACCCAGTACTTC.